The 11 T cell receptor beta chains presented below share a single source sample, sequenced in a study of T cell changes during pregnancy in multiple sclerosis (dated by TCRdb to about 2019). Libraries were prepared through the immunoSEQ multiplex PCR assay. Drawn from immuneACCESS, this table holds only the in-frame rearrangements with V and J called that TCRdb kept. Clones are partly lost; checked studies trace under half to an unresolved V gene and leave the rest unexplained. The sample table shows 55,000 to 80,000 clones, and about nine tenths are seen once. 9% to 9.5% of the sample belongs to the ten largest clones. Sequences were derived from peripheral blood, sampled after pregnancy. These receptors all come from a female donor in good health, enrolled as a control in a pregnancy study.

The chain carries TRBV25-1 and TRBJ2-3, with D maybe TRBD2 (6 bases). V gave up 1 base and J gave up 2 bases, with 13 bases separating them. Germline CDR1 is MGHDK and CDR2 is SYGVNS. This CDR3 has 16 residues. The CDR3 DNA follows: TGTGCCAGCAGTGAATTCACGGGAGCTAACACAGATACGCAGTATTTT. It translates to CASSEFTGANTDTQYF.

The chain links TRBV5-6 to TRBJ1-6; D is ambiguous. Trimming pared 2 bases from V and 14 bases from J, leaving 11 bases between. This CDR3 comprises 12 residues. Germline CDR1 reads SGHDT; CDR2 reads YYEEEE. The CDR3 reads CASSFGIAALHF. The DNA of the CDR3 is TGTGCCAGCAGCTTCGGGATCGCAGCCCTCCACTTT.

The sample holds a few counts of this clone. This sequence joins TRBV18 and TRBJ2-1; 13 nucleotides align to TRBD2. Per the germline V gene, CDR1 is KGHSH and CDR2 is LQKENI. V gave up 2 bases and J gave up 2 bases; unmatched junction bases: 0. The CDR3 has 16 amino acids. CDR3 sequence reads: CASSPGLAGAYNEQFF. CDR3 sequence (DNA): TGTGCCAGCTCACCAGGACTAGCGGGAGCCTACAATGAGCAGTTCTTC.

V and J are TRBV5-8 and TRBJ2-7; 13 positions agree with TRBD2. The germline V gene has CDR1 SGHTS and CDR2 YDEGEE. Losses at the gene ends were 0 bases for V and 3 bases for J; bases not matched to a gene: 0. CDR3 length: 15 residues. CDR3: CASSLGLAGGYEQYF. In nucleotides, the CDR3 is TGTGCCAGCAGCTTGGGACTAGCGGGAGGCTACGAGCAGTACTTC.

This clone was detected once. The V gene is TRBV6-1, the J gene TRBJ1-5; TRBD1 is a possible D gene (6 bases). CDR3 length equals 13 residues. Germline values: CDR1 MNHNS, CDR2 SASEGT. Between the trimmed V and J ends, which lost 8 bases and 4 bases, there was a span of 12 bases. DNA for the CDR3: TGTGCCAGCTCCAGGGACACAAATCAGCCCCAGCATTTT. Encoded protein: CASSRDTNQPQHF.

V usage is TRBV2 and J usage is TRBJ2-5; TRBD2 aligns across 9 bases. Germline values: CDR1 SNHLY, CDR2 FYNNEI. The CDR3 has 15 residues. J was trimmed by 2 bases and V by 7 bases; bases with no gene match: 8. DNA for the CDR3: TGTGCCAGCACTCCGGCTAGCGGGGATCAAGAGACCCAGTACTTC. It yields the protein CASTPASGDQETQYF.

The chain links TRBV10-3 to TRBJ1-1; TRBD1 matches 10 bases. CDR1 and CDR2 from the germline V gene are ENHRY and SYGVKD. Losses at the gene ends were 4 bases for V and 5 bases for J; bases not matched to a gene: 7. The CDR3 extends over 15 amino acids. CDR3 loop: CAISGGGTGETEAFF. CDR3 nucleotide sequence: TGTGCCATCAGTGGGGGCGGGACAGGGGAAACTGAAGCTTTCTTT.

This chain connects TRBV9 to TRBJ1-1; 9 bases fit TRBD1. The CDR3 is made up of 15 amino acids. After removal of 3 bases from V and 0 bases from J, the junction contained 3 bases not matched to a gene. Germline V CDR1 and CDR2: SGDLS, YYNGEE. The CDR3 is CASSEGQGLNTEAFF. CDR3 DNA sequence: TGTGCCAGCAGCGAGGGACAGGGATTGAACACTGAAGCTTTCTTT.

This chain joins TRBV10-3 and TRBJ2-7; D remains ambiguous. CDR3 length equals 17 residues. Germline-derived CDR1 and CDR2 are ENHRY and SYGVKD. Trimming cost V 0 bases and J 2 bases, with 17 bases left between them. CDR3 DNA: TGTGCCATCAGTGAGTCGCGGAGCCAATACTCGGCCTACGAGCAGTACTTC. Translation: CAISESRSQYSAYEQYF.

V and J are TRBV18 and TRBJ1-1; unclear D gene. Trimming cost V 4 bases and J 0 bases, with 6 bases left between them. The CDR3 is 13 amino acids. Germline V gives CDR1 KGHSH, CDR2 LQKENI. Here the CDR3 DNA reads TGTGCCAGCTCACGGCAGTTGAACACTGAAGCTTTCTTT. This translates into CASSRQLNTEAFF.

The chain couples TRBV27 to TRBJ2-7, with D maybe TRBD1 (6 bases). V dropped 2 bases and J dropped 1 base, with 9 bases sitting between them. There are 14 residues in the CDR3. CDR1 is MNHEY and CDR2 is SMNVEV in the germline V gene (reference sequence). CDR3 nucleotides: TGTGCCAGCAGTTTAGTCGGGACATCCTACGAGCAGTACTTC. Protein product: CASSLVGTSYEQYF.